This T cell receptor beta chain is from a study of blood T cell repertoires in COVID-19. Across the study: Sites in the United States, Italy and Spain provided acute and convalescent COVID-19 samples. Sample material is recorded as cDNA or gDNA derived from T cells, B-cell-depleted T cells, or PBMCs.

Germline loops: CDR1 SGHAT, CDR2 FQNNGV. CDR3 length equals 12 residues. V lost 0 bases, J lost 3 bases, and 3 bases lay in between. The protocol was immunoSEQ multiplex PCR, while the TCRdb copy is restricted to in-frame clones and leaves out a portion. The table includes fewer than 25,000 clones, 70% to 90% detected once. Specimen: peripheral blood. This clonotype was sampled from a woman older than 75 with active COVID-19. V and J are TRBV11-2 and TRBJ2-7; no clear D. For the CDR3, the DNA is TGTGCCAGCAGCTTAGAATACTACGAGCAGTACTTC. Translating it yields CASSLEYYEQYF.